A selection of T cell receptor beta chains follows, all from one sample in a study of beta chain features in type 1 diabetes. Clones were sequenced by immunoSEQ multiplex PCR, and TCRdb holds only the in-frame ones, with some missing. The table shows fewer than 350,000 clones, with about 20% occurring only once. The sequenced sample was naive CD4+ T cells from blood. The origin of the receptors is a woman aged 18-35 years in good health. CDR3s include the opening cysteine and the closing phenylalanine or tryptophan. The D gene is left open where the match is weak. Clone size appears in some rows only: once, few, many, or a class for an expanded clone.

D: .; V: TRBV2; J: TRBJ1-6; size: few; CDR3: CASSKDISPLHF; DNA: TGTGCCAGTTCCAAGGACATATCACCCCTCCACTTT
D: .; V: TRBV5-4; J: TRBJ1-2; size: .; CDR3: CASSLSRPPLTRDYTF; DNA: TGTGCCAGCAGCTTGTCTCGCCCCCCCTTGACCAGGGACTACACCTTC
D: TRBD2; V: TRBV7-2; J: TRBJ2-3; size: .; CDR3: CASSLEAGGPAGDTQYF; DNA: TGTGCCAGCAGCTTAGAGGCGGGGGGGCCTGCCGGAGATACGCAGTATTTT
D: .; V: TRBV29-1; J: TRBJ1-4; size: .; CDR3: CSVGEGLSGEKLFF; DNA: TGCAGCGTTGGGGAGGGATTATCAGGAGAAAAACTGTTTTTT
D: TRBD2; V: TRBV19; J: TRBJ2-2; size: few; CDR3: CASRPAGGTGELFF; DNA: TGTGCCAGTAGGCCAGCGGGAGGTACCGGGGAGCTGTTTTTT
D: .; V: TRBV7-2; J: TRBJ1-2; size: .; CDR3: CASSLVGGEANYGYTF; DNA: TGTGCCAGCAGCTTAGTTGGGGGGGAAGCGAACTATGGCTACACCTTC
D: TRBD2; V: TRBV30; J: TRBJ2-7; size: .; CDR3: CAWRATGGPGEQYF; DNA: TGTGCCTGGAGGGCTACGGGAGGGCCGGGAGAGCAGTACTTC
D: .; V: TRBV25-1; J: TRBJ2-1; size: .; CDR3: CASSEAGSYNEQFF; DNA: TGTGCCAGCAGTGAGGCAGGTTCCTACAATGAGCAGTTCTTC
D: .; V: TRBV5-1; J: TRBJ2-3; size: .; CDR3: CASSDAGQRTTDTQYF; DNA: TGCGCCAGCAGCGACGCGGGACAGAGGACCACAGATACGCAGTATTTT
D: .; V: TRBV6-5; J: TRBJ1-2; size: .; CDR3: CASSAQNYGYTF; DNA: TGTGCCAGCAGTGCTCAGAACTATGGCTACACCTTC